The 29 T cell receptor beta chains given below trace back to one sample, sequenced in a study of blood T cells in healthy people across ages. It was with a sample-barcoded 5' primer and a J-beta primer mix that a second PCR of roughly 6 to 11 cycles was run. Via MiXCR, TCRdb re-called the 5' RACE reads, giving one row per CDR3 protein. The sample consists of around 750,000 distinct CDR3 sequences, about 48% of them appearing once. The sequencing input was blood. These receptors were taken from an older man in good health.

This rearrangement joins TRBV28 to TRBJ2-4, with D perhaps matching TRBD2 (7 bases). The CDR3 runs to 16 residues. Trimming took 6 bases from V and 10 from J, leaving 25 bases between them. Germline V gene data show CDR1 as MDHEN and CDR2 as SYDVKM. CDR3 DNA: TGTGCCAGCAGCTTACCGGGGGGCTGGCCCAAAAGTATTCAGTACTTC. It codes for CASSLPGGWPKSIQYF.

The chain combines TRBV4-2 with TRBJ2-6, with D possibly being TRBD1 (6 bases). Germline V CDR1 and CDR2: LGHNA, YNFKEQ. The CDR3 runs 18 residues. V was clipped by 0 bases and J by 1 base, with 13 bases between them. CDR3 amino acids: CASSQETGLVSGANVLTF. The CDR3 coding sequence is TGTGCCAGCAGCCAAGAAACAGGGCTTGTTTCTGGGGCCAACGTCCTGACTTTC.

This clonotype was counted between two and nine times. This chain links TRBV4-1 with TRBJ2-7; D unresolved. Germline V CDR1 and CDR2: MGHRA, YSYEKL. V was shortened by 6 bases and J by 1 base, with 25 bases between the two germline ends. The CDR3 sequence is 18 residues long. The CDR3 spells CASSQFMEIGLRSYEQYF. The CDR3, as DNA: TGCGCCAGCAGTCAATTTATGGAGATTGGCCTTAGGTCCTACGAGCAGTACTTC.

CDR3 sequence: CASITRDYYNEQFF. The CDR3 nucleotides read TGTGCCAGCATTACCCGGGACTACTACAATGAGCAGTTCTTC. The rearrangement links TRBV6-1 to TRBJ2-1; TRBD2 matches at 7 bases. CDR3 length equals 14 residues. Germline CDR1 is MNHNS and CDR2 is SASEGT. The ends lost 7 bases at V and 3 bases at J; junction bases unmatched: 6.

The chain uses TRBV2 and TRBJ2-7; 7 positions match TRBD1. Per the germline V gene, CDR1 is SNHLY and CDR2 is FYNNEI. The CDR3 is 15 residues long. V lost 6 bases and J lost 3; bases outside the gene matches: 11. CDR3 region: CASRPDRVEGYEQYF. The DNA for the CDR3 is TGTGCCAGCAGACCTGACAGGGTAGAGGGCTACGAGCAGTACTTC.

Notes on this clonotype: Relative to the germline gene, one junction end is altered; a read error may explain this. The chain uses TRBV27 and TRBJ2-3; D is undetermined. The CDR3 loop spans 15 amino acids. The germline V gene encodes CDR1 MNHEY and CDR2 SMNVEV (reference sequence). The CDR3 is CAGSLSRGQTDTQYF. CDR3 coding DNA: TGTGCCGGCAGTCTATCGCGCGGTCAGACAGATACGCAGTATTTT.

V usage is TRBV20-1 and J usage is TRBJ2-1, with 13 nucleotides matching TRBD2. Germline CDR1 is DFQATT and CDR2 is SNEGSKA (reference sequence). CDR3 length: 14 amino acids. Trimming removed 5 bases from V and 5 bases from J; junction bases left unmatched: 3. CDR3 sequence: CSAGLAGVDNEQFF. In DNA form, the CDR3 reads TGCAGTGCTGGACTAGCGGGAGTGGACAATGAGCAGTTCTTC.

In its sample, this clonotype was seen many times. The chain employs TRBV29-1 and TRBJ2-5; a possible D gene is TRBD2 (6 bases). CDR1 is SQVTM, CDR2 ANQGSEA, per germline. The CDR3 is 14 amino acids. V was shortened by 4 bases and J by 0 bases, with 12 bases between the two germline ends. The CDR3 DNA follows: TGCAGCGTTGGTAGCGGCCCGTACCAAGAGACCCAGTACTTC. Its protein product is CSVGSGPYQETQYF.

This clonotype was observed a few times. J is TRBJ1-2 and V is TRBV6-6, with a weak D call TRBD1 (5 bases). CDR1 and CDR2 (germline): MNHNY, SVGAGI (reference sequence). The CDR3 sequence is 16 residues long. V gave up 4 bases and J gave up 7 bases, with 22 bases separating them. For the CDR3, the DNA is TGTGCCAGCAGTTCACCCACCGGGGGGATGTCTGTTGGCTACACCTTC. This encodes CASSSPTGGMSVGYTF.

V and J are TRBV30 and TRBJ1-1; D is unresolved. Trimming removed 0 bases from V and 0 bases from J, with 8 bases in between. This CDR3 contains 14 residues. Germline assignment: CDR1 GTSNPN and CDR2 SVGIG (reference sequence). The CDR3 sequence is CAWSVPEVNTEAFF. Here the CDR3 DNA reads TGTGCCTGGAGTGTGCCAGAAGTGAACACTGAAGCTTTCTTT. Drawing the rest from reference TRBV30 and TRBJ1-1, the complete variable domain is SQTIHQWPATLVQPVGSPLSLECTVEGTSNPNLYWYRQAAGRGLQLLFYSVGIGQISSEVPQNLSASRPQDRQFILSSKKLLLSDSGFYLCAWSVPEVNTEAFFGQGTRLTVV.

This chain joins TRBV25-1 and TRBJ2-1, with 8 nucleotides matching TRBD1. The J segment lost 4 bases and the V segment lost 5 bases, leaving 13 bases of the junction unmatched. The CDR3 is 17 residues long. Looked up from germline, CDR1 is MGHDK and CDR2 is SYGVNS. The CDR3 reads CASSPPSGTGFYNEQFF. The DNA of the CDR3 is TGTGCCAGCAGTCCTCCTTCGGGGACAGGTTTTTACAATGAGCAGTTCTTC.

There are a few counts of this clonotype. The CDR3 is CASSSGGTRGQYYGYTF. In DNA, the CDR3 is TGTGCCAGCAGCTCCGGAGGGACCAGGGGGCAGTACTATGGCTACACCTTC. V is TRBV7-2 and J is TRBJ1-2; 8 positions agree with TRBD1. J lost 3 bases, V lost 4 bases, and 13 bases had no gene match. Germline values: CDR1 SGHTA, CDR2 FQGNSA. The CDR3 consists of 17 residues.

This clonotype was seen more than once but under ten times. This chain joins TRBV2 and TRBJ1-2; 9 bases line up with TRBD1. Trimming took 6 bases from V and 6 from J; bases not matched to a gene: 5. The CDR3 is 13 residues long. The germline gives CDR1 SNHLY, CDR2 FYNNEI. The CDR3 sequence is CASRRDRDNGYTF. CDR3 in DNA: TGTGCCAGCAGGAGGGACAGGGATAATGGCTACACCTTC.

This clonotype has a single count. The V and J genes are TRBV6-1 and TRBJ2-1; 13 bases fit TRBD2. Germline CDR1 and CDR2: MNHNS and SASEGT. The CDR3 is 19 residues long. V shed 6 bases, J shed 0 bases, and the junction held 11 bases outside the gene matches. In DNA, the CDR3 is TGTGCCAGCAGCCGAGGACTAGCGGGAGCCACAAGCTCCTACAATGAGCAGTTCTTC. This translates into CASSRGLAGATSSYNEQFF.

This rearrangement joins TRBV7-3 to TRBJ2-3; D is unclear. In germline, CDR1 is SGHTA, CDR2 FQGTGA. Trimming left V 6 bases short and J 2 bases short, with 9 bases between. The CDR3 is 13 amino acids. CDR3 sequence reads: CASSSDPTDTQYF. The DNA of the CDR3 is TGTGCCAGCAGTTCGGACCCCACAGATACGCAGTATTTT. Complete variable domain (other parts from reference TRBV7-3 and TRBJ2-3): GAGVSQTPSNKVTEKGKYVELRCDPISGHTALYWYRQSLGQGPEFLIYFQGTGAADDSGLPNDRFFAVRPEGSVSTLKIQRTERGDSAVYLCASSSDPTDTQYFGPGTRLTVL.

Written as DNA, the CDR3 is TGTGCCAGCAGTTTATCGCTCGGGGCGGTGTATGGCTACACCTTC. Its protein is CASSLSLGAVYGYTF. The chain is built from TRBV28 and TRBJ1-2; TRBD1 is a possible D gene (5 bases). The V end was cut by 1 base, the J end by 5 bases, with 14 bases between. The germline V gene has CDR1 MDHEN and CDR2 SYDVKM. The CDR3 covers 15 residues.

The chain combines TRBV6-5 with TRBJ2-1; the D is unclear. V was cut by 0 bases and J by 5 bases, with 20 bases left in between. Germline-derived CDR1 and CDR2 are MNHEY and SVGAGI. This CDR3 contains 18 residues. CDR3 nucleotide sequence: TGTGCCAGCAGTTACTCTGGGGTCCCCGGGTCAACCAACAATGAGCAGTTCTTC. It encodes CASSYSGVPGSTNNEQFF.

A few counts support this clonotype. The CDR3 loop is CAISGTAQETQYF. DNA for the CDR3: TGTGCCATCAGTGGGACAGCCCAAGAGACCCAGTACTTC. This chain connects TRBV10-3 to TRBJ2-5; D is possibly TRBD1 (6 bases). The CDR3 is 13 residues long. Trimming left V 4 bases short and J 1 base short, with 7 bases between. Looked up from germline, CDR1 is ENHRY and CDR2 is SYGVKD.

V gene TRBV6-6 combines with J gene TRBJ2-7; 10 bases are a match to TRBD2. This CDR3 comprises 17 residues. CDR1 and CDR2 (germline): MNHNY, SVGAGI (reference sequence). V trimming: 0 bases; J trimming: 2 bases; junction bases outside the gene matches: 7. In DNA form, the CDR3 reads TGTGCCAGCAGTTACTCCCCCCTAGCGGGGGTAGCCTACGAGCAGTACTTC. This encodes CASSYSPLAGVAYEQYF.

V and J are TRBV7-2 and TRBJ1-5, with D tentatively TRBD1 (5 bases). Per the germline V gene, CDR1 is SGHTA and CDR2 is FQGNSA. V was pared by 2 bases and J by 6 bases, with 14 bases between. This CDR3 region has 15 residues. The CDR3: CASSLFQGPGQPQHF. The CDR3 DNA reads TGTGCCAGCAGCTTATTCCAGGGCCCGGGTCAGCCCCAGCATTTT.

This clonotype came up a few times. The chain couples TRBV7-2 to TRBJ1-1, with D unclear. V was pared by 1 base and J by 3 bases, with 12 bases between. The CDR3 loop spans 15 amino acids. Germline assignment: CDR1 SGHTA and CDR2 FQGNSA. The DNA for the CDR3 is TGTGCCAGCAGCTTAGAGGCTTGGTCGGACACTGAAGCTTTCTTT. It specifies CASSLEAWSDTEAFF.

This chain links TRBV2 with TRBJ1-1; tentatively, D is TRBD1 (5 bases). The germline gives CDR1 SNHLY, CDR2 FYNNEI. The CDR3 runs 14 residues. The V gene lost 7 bases and the J gene lost 5 bases, with 17 bases spanning the gap. The CDR3 is CASTRGGGRTEAFF. DNA of the CDR3: TGTGCCAGCACGAGGGGTGGGGGTCGAACTGAAGCTTTCTTT.

The genes are TRBV2 and TRBJ2-3, with TRBD2 identical over 9 bases. This CDR3 is 14 amino acids long. The V and J ends lost 4 bases and 5 bases, in that order; junction bases with no gene match: 4. Germline CDR1 SNHLY, CDR2 FYNNEI. CDR3 in DNA: TGTGCCAGCAGTGTGCGGGAGGGCGGAGATACGCAGTATTTT. Translation gives CASSVREGGDTQYF.

This clonotype has only a few counts. This chain connects TRBV2 to TRBJ2-2; 8 bases map to TRBD1. Germline V lookup: CDR1 SNHLY, CDR2 FYNNEI. The CDR3 extends over 16 amino acids. V trimming: 2 bases; J trimming: 3 bases; junction bases outside the gene matches: 5. The CDR3 loop is CASSETRGRDTGELFF. DNA of the CDR3: TGTGCCAGCAGTGAAACCAGGGGGCGCGACACCGGGGAGCTGTTTTTT.

This clonotype was counted only a few times. The chain has TRBV9 and TRBJ2-7; the D gene could be TRBD1 or TRBD2 (5 bases each). Germline assignment: CDR1 SGDLS and CDR2 YYNGEE. V was cut by 4 bases and J by 3 bases, with 14 bases left in between. The CDR3 length is 14 residues. The CDR3 sequence is CASSSTGTGYEQYF. CDR3 DNA: TGTGCCAGCAGCTCCACCGGGACCGGCTACGAGCAGTACTTC.

J is TRBJ2-6 and V is TRBV27; 7 nucleotides align to TRBD1. The CDR3 contains 16 residues. The V gene end was trimmed by 3 bases and the J gene end by 2 bases; junction bases not matched to a gene: 4. CDR1 and CDR2 from the germline V gene are MNHEY and SMNVEV (reference sequence). The DNA of the CDR3 is TGTGCCAGCAGTTTCATGACAGGGACTGGGGCCAACGTCCTGACTTTC. Amino acids: CASSFMTGTGANVLTF.

This clonotype has more than one count but fewer than ten. The V gene is TRBV20-1, the J gene TRBJ2-3; no definite D call. The germline CDR1 and CDR2 sequences are DFQATT and SNEGSKA (reference sequence). The germline V and J ends were trimmed by 1 base and 2 bases, with 13 bases remaining between them. The length of the CDR3 is 15 residues. For the CDR3, the DNA is TGCAGTGCTAGAGGGTCTTCGTGGTCCACAGATACGCAGTATTTT. This sequence encodes CSARGSSWSTDTQYF.

The chain carries TRBV19 and TRBJ1-5; 7 bases agree with TRBD1. The V and J ends lost 2 bases and 6 bases, in that order; junction bases with no gene match: 4. The CDR3 length is 14 residues. Germline values: CDR1 LNHDA, CDR2 SQIVND (reference sequence). The CDR3 DNA follows: TGTGCCAGTAGTATAAAGGGGGCAGGTCAGCCCCAGCATTTT. Its protein product is CASSIKGAGQPQHF.

The chain combines TRBV29-1 with TRBJ2-7; D is undetermined. The end of the DNA aligns better with TRBJ2-5, so the J call may be wrong. This CDR3 has 11 residues. CDR1 and CDR2 from the germline V gene are SQVTM and ANQGSEA. The CDR3 protein is CSVEPLETQYF. The CDR3 DNA reads as TGCAGCGTTGAGCCTCTGGAGACCCAGTACTTC.